This T cell receptor (beta chain) was found in a study of tumor-infiltrating lymphocytes in primary liver carcinoma. The wider study: The study obtained roughly 3.65 to 8 million productive TCRbeta reads per sample, similar across tissue types.

Investigators took RNA and DNA out together from approximately 22-30 mg of unsorted bulk tissue. For this clonotype: The antigen is undetermined.

Overall study results and limits: Researchers report that only about 7.5-24% of top clones turned up in all five tumor regions. A significantly higher top-250-clone fraction was found in tumors than in blood (p = 0.039).

The length of the CDR3 is 15 residues. Germline CDR1 is SGHAT and CDR2 is FQNNGV. TCR beta cDNA was made from 450 to 600 ng total RNA with a constant-region primer. Three nested multiplex PCR rounds, a slightly modified ARM-PCR method, built the TCR beta libraries. In the first two PCR rounds, TRBV1-TRBV30 forward primers were paired with a C-beta reverse primer, and each round lasted approximately 9 cycles. A single record per CDR3 protein comes from TCRdb applying MiXCR to the multiplex PCR reads. The sample has roughly 78,000 distinct CDR3 sequences, about two thirds seen once. The source material was liver tumor tissue from sampling region 4. Subset denoted: tumor region T4, right-lateral pole. The receptor was derived from a woman aged 55-75 years with primary liver carcinoma and hepatitis B virus infection. The V call is TRBV11-2, the J call TRBJ1-2; D is undetermined. The CDR3 DNA sequence: TGTGTCACCAGCTTAAATCCGGGAGCAATCTATGGCTACACCTTC. Translated, it gives CVTSLNPGAIYGYTF.